These T cell receptor beta chains were read from a single sample in a study of identical twins. A single record per CDR3 protein comes from TCRdb applying MiXCR to the 5' RACE reads. This table has just under 550,000 distinct CDR3 sequences, approximately 16% appearing once. A further study also used this sample, focusing on yellow fever vaccine responses in identical twins.

The sample comprised CD4+ T cells sorted from blood. The receptors were sampled from a young woman in good health. The CDR3 runs from the conserved cysteine through the conserved F or W. D genes are given only for firm matches. Where a row states a size, it is once, few, many or the class of an expanded clone; other rows omit it.

V	J	D	size	CDR3	DNA
TRBV16	TRBJ2-4	-	many	CASSQGRNKNIQYF	TGTGCCAGCAGCCAGGGCCGGAACAAAAACATTCAGTACTTC
TRBV24-1	TRBJ1-2	TRBD1	-	CATSEGRDRGPDGYTF	TGTGCCACCAGTGAGGGAAGAGACAGGGGGCCGGATGGCTACACCTTC
TRBV18	TRBJ2-1	-	few	CASSPVGSDITYNEQFF	TGTGCCAGCTCCCCTGTTGGTAGCGACATCACCTACAATGAGCAGTTCTTC
TRBV20-1	TRBJ1-2	-	few	CSARNMGGYTF	TGCAGTGCTCGTAACATGGGTGGCTACACCTTC
TRBV20-1	TRBJ2-5	-	many	CSSPHRDHQETQYF	TGCAGTAGCCCTCACAGGGACCACCAAGAGACCCAGTACTTC
TRBV11-1	TRBJ1-1	TRBD1	-	CASSPPSGTGGFSNTEAFF	TGTGCCAGCAGCCCTCCTTCCGGGACAGGGGGTTTTTCGAACACTGAAGCTTTCTTT
TRBV6-1	TRBJ2-1	TRBD2	few	CASTRPGTSGGGEQFF	TGTGCCAGCACCCGACCCGGGACTAGCGGGGGTGGTGAGCAGTTCTTC
TRBV2	TRBJ2-2	-	-	CASSEAGPGFGELFF	TGTGCCAGCAGTGAAGCGGGTCCCGGCTTTGGGGAGCTGTTTTTT
TRBV7-9	TRBJ1-1	-	-	CASKPGQPNTEAFF	TGTGCCAGCAAACCGGGACAACCTAACACTGAAGCTTTCTTT
TRBV4-1	TRBJ2-2	-	-	CASSHPSPLRGQGELFF	TGCGCCAGCAGCCATCCCTCCCCTCTCCGGGGCCAGGGGGAGCTGTTTTTT
TRBV6-5	TRBJ1-1	-	few	CASSYGGGLNTEAFF	TGTGCCAGCAGTTACGGGGGTGGGCTGAACACTGAAGCTTTCTTT
TRBV6-1	TRBJ2-7	TRBD2	-	CASSGLAGKSSYEQYF	TGTGCCAGCAGTGGACTAGCGGGAAAATCATCCTACGAGCAGTACTTC
TRBV10-2	TRBJ1-5	-	many	CASSEGNQPQHF	TGCGCCAGCAGTGAGGGGAATCAGCCCCAGCATTTT
TRBV5-1	TRBJ2-4	-	many	CASSLMGTDAKNIQYF	TGCGCCAGCAGCTTGATGGGGACTGATGCCAAAAACATTCAGTACTTC
TRBV12-3/TRBV12-4	TRBJ2-7	TRBD1	many	CASSTLQGAIREQYF	TGTGCCAGCAGCACCCTACAGGGGGCGATTCGGGAGCAGTACTTC
TRBV6-5	TRBJ2-5	TRBD2	-	CASSYSTGGRTQETQYF	TGTGCCAGCAGTTACTCGACGGGGGGGAGAACCCAAGAGACCCAGTACTTC
TRBV10-3	TRBJ2-2	TRBD1	once	CAISDHGQAPTGELFF	TGTGCCATCAGTGATCACGGACAGGCCCCCACCGGGGAGCTGTTTTTT
TRBV7-9	TRBJ2-6	TRBD1	-	CASSPRTGKSGANVLTF	TGTGCCAGCAGCCCAAGGACAGGGAAGAGTGGGGCCAACGTCCTGACTTTC
TRBV5-1	TRBJ1-2	TRBD1	-	CASSLDRGKAGYTF	TGCGCCAGCAGCTTGGACAGGGGAAAGGCTGGCTACACCTTC
TRBV7-8	TRBJ2-2	TRBD1	-	CASSKRTGTDHGELFF	TGTGCCAGCAGCAAACGGACAGGGACGGACCACGGGGAGCTGTTTTTT
TRBV5-1	TRBJ2-1	TRBD1	-	CASSLEGATSGQFF	TGCGCCAGCAGCTTGGAGGGGGCCACCTCGGGGCAGTTCTTC
TRBV12-3/TRBV12-4	TRBJ1-1	-	few	CASRLQEVNTEAFF	TGTGCCAGCAGACTGCAGGAGGTGAACACTGAAGCTTTCTTT
TRBV6-5	TRBJ2-7	-	few	CASSYESGTVDEQYF	TGTGCCAGCAGTTACGAATCGGGAACCGTTGACGAGCAGTACTTC
TRBV7-9	TRBJ2-1	TRBD2	few	CASRSLSGSFNEQFF	TGTGCCAGCAGATCCCTTAGCGGGAGTTTTAATGAGCAGTTCTTC
TRBV20-1	TRBJ2-1	TRBD2	-	CSASPPSGYNEQFF	TGCAGTGCTAGCCCCCCTAGCGGATACAATGAGCAGTTCTTC
TRBV9	TRBJ2-3	-	few	CASSVESSGTDTQYF	TGTGCCAGCAGCGTAGAGTCTAGCGGCACAGATACGCAGTATTTT
TRBV15	TRBJ2-7	-	few	CATSVGGTYEQYF	TGTGCCACCAGCGTCGGGGGTACCTACGAGCAGTACTTC
TRBV20-1	TRBJ2-7	-	-	CSATRTSYEQYF	TGCAGTGCAACTCGGACAAGCTACGAGCAGTACTTC
TRBV10-3	TRBJ2-7	TRBD2	many	CAISGPGGTQLYF	TGTGCCATCAGTGGTCCCGGGGGGACCCAGCTGTACTTC
TRBV6-5	TRBJ1-4	-	few	CASSYSSPRSATNEKLFF	TGTGCCAGCAGTTACTCGAGTCCCCGGTCGGCAACTAATGAAAAACTGTTTTTT
TRBV9	TRBJ2-2	-	-	CASNPGDGRPTGELFF	TGTGCCAGCAACCCAGGGGATGGGAGGCCCACCGGGGAGCTGTTTTTT
TRBV11-2	TRBJ2-5	-	-	CASSSRWGFETQYF	TGTGCCAGCAGCTCCCGTTGGGGGTTCGAGACCCAGTACTTC
TRBV6-5	TRBJ2-3	-	once	CASSYYRGGDTQYF	TGTGCCAGCAGTTACTACAGGGGAGGAGATACGCAGTATTTT
TRBV12-3/TRBV12-4	TRBJ2-2	TRBD2	many	CASTVRTSGLNTGELFF	TGTGCCAGCACGGTTCGGACTAGCGGACTAAACACCGGGGAGCTGTTTTTT
TRBV24-1	TRBJ2-1	TRBD2	-	CATGIAGGPAHEQFF	TGTGCCACCGGAATAGCGGGAGGGCCGGCCCATGAGCAGTTCTTC
TRBV12-3/TRBV12-4	TRBJ1-2	-	-	CASSWQANYGYTF	TGTGCCAGCAGTTGGCAGGCCAACTATGGCTACACCTTC
TRBV15	TRBJ2-6	TRBD2	many	CATSRLSGSPGISGANVLTF	TGTGCCACCAGCAGACTTAGCGGGAGCCCCGGCATCTCTGGGGCCAACGTCCTGACTTTC
TRBV11-2	TRBJ2-7	-	few	CASSPTRSGEQYF	TGTGCCAGCAGCCCTACTAGGTCCGGCGAGCAGTACTTC
TRBV12-3/TRBV12-4	TRBJ2-1	TRBD2	-	CASSLGRIAGYNEQFF	TGTGCCAGCAGTTTAGGGAGAATAGCGGGGTACAATGAGCAGTTCTTC
TRBV12-3/TRBV12-4	TRBJ1-2	-	-	CASSLAQFGAGRDYTF	TGTGCCAGCAGTTTAGCCCAATTCGGGGCAGGGAGGGACTACACCTTC
TRBV6-2/TRBV6-3	TRBJ2-5	-	-	CASSYNRGGETQYF	TGTGCCAGCAGTTATAACAGGGGAGGGGAGACCCAGTACTTC
TRBV14	TRBJ2-7	-	many	CASSQDRYEQYF	TGTGCCAGCAGCCAAGACAGGTACGAGCAGTACTTC